The rows below give T cell receptor beta chains drawn from one sample of a study of blood T cell repertoires in COVID-19. Repertoires were generated with immunoSEQ multiplex PCR, while TCRdb's copy carries only in-frame clones and drops some. Counted here are 55,000 to 80,000 clones, 74% occurring once; the ten biggest clones make up 28%. The sample comprised peripheral blood. The receptors come from a woman aged 80 or over with acute or convalescent COVID-19. The CDR3 runs from the conserved cysteine through the conserved F or W. Each record gives: CDR3 protein, V gene, D gene, CDR3 length. The D gene is left open where the match is weak.

cdr3_aa: CASTYLGASGRLAGELFF
v_call: TRBV28
d_call: TRBD2
cdr3_length: 18

cdr3_aa: CAYREKAGNTIYF
v_call: TRBV30
d_call: NA
cdr3_length: 13

cdr3_aa: CASSVGGTVEQFF
v_call: TRBV5-5
d_call: NA
cdr3_length: 13

cdr3_aa: CASSPKDTQYF
v_call: TRBV28
d_call: NA
cdr3_length: 11

cdr3_aa: CATSDRAGTSGRAGNYNEQFF
v_call: TRBV24-1
d_call: TRBD2
cdr3_length: 21

cdr3_aa: CASSLAWDRGNEQFF
v_call: TRBV27
d_call: TRBD1
cdr3_length: 15

cdr3_aa: CASSVGPEGATNEKLFF
v_call: TRBV9
d_call: NA
cdr3_length: 17

cdr3_aa: CASSIRDRAYEQYF
v_call: TRBV27
d_call: TRBD1
cdr3_length: 14

cdr3_aa: CASSRGFETQYF
v_call: TRBV5-1
d_call: NA
cdr3_length: 12

cdr3_aa: CATSDTTVYEQYF
v_call: TRBV24-1
d_call: NA
cdr3_length: 13

cdr3_aa: CASSSFGTQYF
v_call: TRBV28
d_call: NA
cdr3_length: 11

cdr3_aa: CASSLYRTDRSGANVLTF
v_call: TRBV27
d_call: NA
cdr3_length: 18

cdr3_aa: CASSILAGAETQYF
v_call: TRBV19
d_call: TRBD2
cdr3_length: 14

cdr3_aa: CASSLGGATRDSTDTQYF
v_call: TRBV11-2
d_call: NA
cdr3_length: 18

cdr3_aa: CASSQKGAGTGGFEQFF
v_call: TRBV4-2
d_call: TRBD1
cdr3_length: 17

cdr3_aa: CASSLATGVDTIYF
v_call: TRBV7-9
d_call: NA
cdr3_length: 14

cdr3_aa: CASSHPGLAGGPKLNEQFF
v_call: TRBV4-1
d_call: TRBD2
cdr3_length: 19

cdr3_aa: CASSPVPGLATSSYNEQFF
v_call: TRBV7-2
d_call: TRBD2
cdr3_length: 19

cdr3_aa: CASSEFRGYQETQYF
v_call: TRBV10-1
d_call: TRBD1
cdr3_length: 15

cdr3_aa: CASSSPGQATDTQYF
v_call: TRBV2
d_call: TRBD1
cdr3_length: 15

cdr3_aa: CASSSSGTSGRGLAGELFF
v_call: TRBV11-3
d_call: TRBD2
cdr3_length: 19

cdr3_aa: CATSDQDSTASGANVLTF
v_call: TRBV24-1
d_call: NA
cdr3_length: 18

cdr3_aa: CASSPDGQGIDGYTF
v_call: TRBV7-2
d_call: NA
cdr3_length: 15

cdr3_aa: CASSLFQGGNYGYTF
v_call: TRBV28
d_call: NA
cdr3_length: 15

cdr3_aa: CSVRQGAAEAFF
v_call: TRBV29-1
d_call: TRBD1
cdr3_length: 12

cdr3_aa: CASRIQGIRFNNEQFF
v_call: TRBV7-2
d_call: TRBD1
cdr3_length: 16

cdr3_aa: CASSYAGDYGYTF
v_call: TRBV5-1
d_call: NA
cdr3_length: 13

cdr3_aa: CASVRSMRQGSPFNTEAFF
v_call: TRBV28
d_call: NA
cdr3_length: 19

cdr3_aa: CASSLNPWGHYEQYF
v_call: TRBV27
d_call: NA
cdr3_length: 15

cdr3_aa: CASSRVRGGSLFQPQHF
v_call: TRBV19
d_call: NA
cdr3_length: 17

cdr3_aa: CASSKQGSGELFF
v_call: TRBV6-4
d_call: TRBD1
cdr3_length: 13

cdr3_aa: CASSSGQGGNTGELFF
v_call: TRBV5-5
d_call: TRBD1
cdr3_length: 16

cdr3_aa: CASRSGQGATNEKLFF
v_call: TRBV5-1
d_call: TRBD1
cdr3_length: 16

cdr3_aa: CASSPIRGQRDTQYF
v_call: TRBV18
d_call: TRBD1
cdr3_length: 15

cdr3_aa: CAWSGPSWAGYGYTF
v_call: TRBV30
d_call: NA
cdr3_length: 15

cdr3_aa: CASSPTSGANVLTF
v_call: TRBV27
d_call: NA
cdr3_length: 14

cdr3_aa: CATTGTDTQYF
v_call: TRBV10-3
d_call: NA
cdr3_length: 11

cdr3_aa: CASSPRVTASSPLHF
v_call: TRBV5-1
d_call: NA
cdr3_length: 15

cdr3_aa: CASSESGLAGSYNEQFF
v_call: TRBV10-1
d_call: TRBD2
cdr3_length: 17

cdr3_aa: CASSSPRRGNTGELFF
v_call: TRBV5-1
d_call: NA
cdr3_length: 16

cdr3_aa: CASSVGAGSRYEQYF
v_call: TRBV9
d_call: NA
cdr3_length: 15

cdr3_aa: CASSPTGKTEAFF
v_call: TRBV7-3
d_call: NA
cdr3_length: 13

cdr3_aa: CASNQGGTSYEQYF
v_call: TRBV2
d_call: NA
cdr3_length: 14

cdr3_aa: CASSDFGGPDTQYF
v_call: TRBV6-4
d_call: NA
cdr3_length: 14

cdr3_aa: CATSDTGTKHFGEQFF
v_call: TRBV24-1
d_call: TRBD2
cdr3_length: 16

cdr3_aa: CASSDRDRGIGNTIYF
v_call: TRBV10-1
d_call: TRBD1
cdr3_length: 16

cdr3_aa: CASSSQGGETEAFF
v_call: TRBV5-1
d_call: TRBD1
cdr3_length: 14

cdr3_aa: CASSFTSGYEQYF
v_call: TRBV11-2
d_call: TRBD2
cdr3_length: 13